This T cell receptor beta chain was sequenced in a study of T cell changes during pregnancy in multiple sclerosis. V was shortened by 6 bases and J by 4 bases, with 15 bases between the two germline ends. This CDR3 contains 13 residues. The germline CDR1 and CDR2 sequences are SQVTM and ANQGSEA. Only in-frame clones appear in the TCRdb table, and some are missing; sequencing was by immunoSEQ multiplex PCR. Of about 60,000 clones in the sample, about 90% are singletons; the top ten hold around 2.5%. The specimen was peripheral blood, collected in the first trimester of pregnancy. The sequence derives from a female donor with multiple sclerosis, enrolled in a pregnancy study. V is TRBV29-1 and J is TRBJ1-2, with D maybe TRBD1 (5 bases). The chain's CDR3 is CSVGDWPTYGYTF. Here the CDR3 DNA reads TGCAGCGTCGGGGACTGGCCCACCTATGGCTACACCTTC.